This is a list of T cell receptor beta chains from one sample in a study of Graves' ophthalmopathy and Graves' hyperthyroidism. Each CDR3 protein is one row after TCRdb ran MiXCR on the multiplex PCR reads. Of 580,000 or so distinct CDR3 sequences detected, under 45% appear once; the ten largest clones hold around 4.6%. Material: peripheral blood or thyroid tissue (not recorded which). These receptors were collected from an adult man with Graves' hyperthyroidism. Both conserved end residues are trimmed from each CDR3. Fields, in order: J gene, V gene, D gene, CDR3 protein. D genes are given only for firm matches.

>TRBJ2-2|TRBV10-3|TRBD2
AISVLAENTGELF
>TRBJ1-1|TRBV13|.
ASSNDRLTEAF
>TRBJ1-4|TRBV24-1|.
ATGDSATNEKLF
>TRBJ2-2|TRBV14|.
ASSQVIGIIGELF
>TRBJ1-5|TRBV12-3/TRBV12-4|.
ASSLQRQTNQPQH
>TRBJ2-1|TRBV7-9|.
ASSPDLSYNEQF
>TRBJ1-3|TRBV7-9|TRBD1
ASSQDSGQGLGGNTIY
>TRBJ2-5|TRBV25-1|TRBD2
ASSEQGLAGLETQY
>TRBJ1-4|TRBV18|.
ASSQRGEKLF
>TRBJ1-5|TRBV24-1|TRBD1
ATSDVRAGGDETQH
>TRBJ2-7|TRBV28|.
ASNAAGSSYEQY
>TRBJ2-7|TRBV7-9|TRBD1
ASSLVGDSDSTDTQY
>TRBJ1-4|TRBV28|.
ASRLTAANEKLF
>TRBJ1-1|TRBV5-1|.
ASSLSTVNTEAF
>TRBJ2-1|TRBV10-3|.
AISGMVRGNEQF
>TRBJ1-2|TRBV12-3/TRBV12-4|.
ASSLSTLKS
>TRBJ1-5|TRBV12-3/TRBV12-4|TRBD1
ASSGQEHSNQPQH
>TRBJ2-7|TRBV20-1|.
SARDMRSYEQY
>TRBJ1-2|TRBV7-2|TRBD1
ATTRDRGTSGYT
>TRBJ1-5|TRBV2|.
ASSELRGDGNQPQH
>TRBJ2-7|TRBV7-8|.
ASSLFNGASDYEQY
>TRBJ1-1|TRBV5-8|.
ASSLDPGGNTEAF
>TRBJ1-5|TRBV12-3/TRBV12-4|TRBD1
ARSSWTGTGNQPQH
>TRBJ1-5|TRBV12-3/TRBV12-4|.
ASSMTDHSNQPQH
>TRBJ1-5|TRBV20-1|.
SASSLSDQPQH
>TRBJ2-7|TRBV12-5|TRBD1
ASGSPTTGVRYEQY
>TRBJ1-5|TRBV5-8|.
ASSSTAAQPQH
>TRBJ1-6|TRBV3-1|.
ASSQYRERSPLH
>.|TRBV6-5|TRBD2
ASSRAGGEYNEQF
>TRBJ2-3|TRBV29-1|TRBD2
SVLTSGGAPDTQY
>TRBJ1-2|TRBV7-9|TRBD1
ASSWRQGAGGYT
>TRBJ2-1|TRBV24-1|TRBD2
ATSDLKAGTFNEQF
>TRBJ2-2|TRBV10-1|TRBD2
ASRRVGGRVTTGELF
>TRBJ2-1|TRBV9|TRBD2
ASSVGRGGSYNEQF
>TRBJ1-2|TRBV10-3|TRBD1
AISGVVRTGTSYGYT
>TRBJ1-4|TRBV12-3/TRBV12-4|.
ASSFLADNEKLF
>TRBJ2-7|TRBV20-1|TRBD2
SANSGGYEQY
>TRBJ1-5|TRBV20-1|.
SARAPGNNQPQH
>TRBJ1-2|TRBV7-9|.
ASSASGGLEGYGYT
>TRBJ2-5|TRBV7-6|TRBD2
ASSFTSGSLETQY
>TRBJ2-5|TRBV9|.
ASSVEGSPRGTQY
>TRBJ1-1|TRBV10-3|.
AVKGMSTEAF
>TRBJ2-6|TRBV6-1|TRBD2
AISETSGGSSGANVLT
>TRBJ1-5|TRBV30|.
AWSSGPPNQPQH
>TRBJ2-7|TRBV11-2|.
ASSPRPGQGQY